This entry lists 23 T cell receptor beta chains sequenced from one sample in a study of post-analysis software for immune sequencing data. Study observations and caveats: About five TRBV segments occurring more often in patients than controls included TRBV5-6, TRBV5-1 and TRBV20-1.

No antigen has been assigned to these receptors. The library was made from cDNA and included unique molecular identifiers. One entry per CDR3 protein results from TCRdb running MiXCR on the PCR reads. The top ten hold around 0.55% of the sample, which has hundreds of thousands of distinct CDR3 sequences, less than 35% seen once. Material: blood. All receptors come from a girl aged 10 to 17 with multiple sclerosis.

This clonotype was seen only a few times. This chain connects TRBV5-1 to TRBJ1-2; 10 bases align to TRBD1. This CDR3 is 16 amino acids long. Trimming took 4 bases from V and 7 from J; bases not matched to a gene: 13. Germline CDR1 SGHRS, CDR2 YFSETQ. The DNA for the CDR3 is TGCGCCAGCAGCCCACAGATAAGACAGGGGGCGGCTGGCTACACCTTC. This gives the protein CASSPQIRQGAAGYTF.

This clonotype was seen more than once but under ten times. J is TRBJ2-7 and V is TRBV6-6; the D gene is possibly TRBD1 (6 bases). The V end lost 5 bases, the J end lost 0 bases, and 17 bases lay between the germline ends. CDR1 and CDR2 (germline): MNHNY, SVGAGI (reference sequence). This CDR3 contains 16 residues. The CDR3, as DNA: TGTGCCAGCAGTAACAGTCGGACAGAGAGCTCCTACGAGCAGTACTTC. Its protein product is CASSNSRTESSYEQYF.

This clonotype was recorded many times. The chain uses TRBV13 and TRBJ2-5; TRBD1 matches at 11 bases. CDR1 and CDR2 (germline): PRHDT, FYEKMQ (reference sequence). CDR3 length: 16 amino acids. With V trimmed by 5 bases and J by 5 bases, 10 bases remained unmatched. CDR3 coding DNA: TGTGCCAGCAGCGGAGGGACAGGGGGTCTCCCCGAGACCCAGTACTTC. Its protein is CASSGGTGGLPETQYF. Supplemented by reference TRBV13 and TRBJ2-5, the full variable domain reads AAGVIQSPRHLIKEKRETATLKCYPIPRHDTVYWYQQGPGQDPQFLISFYEKMQSDKGSIPDRFSAQQFSDYHSELNMSSLELGDSALYFCASSGGTGGLPETQYFGPGTRLLVL.

The V call is TRBV20-1, the J call TRBJ1-4; D gene uncertain. V lost 3 bases to trimming and J lost 8 bases, with 10 bases between them. The germline V gene encodes CDR1 DFQATT and CDR2 SNEGSKA (reference sequence). The CDR3 runs 12 residues. The CDR3 protein is CSASVNGEKLFF. Here the CDR3 DNA reads TGCAGTGCTAGTGTTAACGGGGAAAAACTGTTTTTT.

The chain combines TRBV18 with TRBJ2-6, with TRBD1 as a possible D gene (6 bases). V lost 3 bases to trimming and J lost 2 bases, with 8 bases between them. Germline CDR1 is KGHSH and CDR2 is LQKENI. This CDR3 spans 15 amino acids. This CDR3 reads CASSPGTPGANVLTF. The DNA of the CDR3 is TGTGCCAGCTCACCCGGGACACCTGGGGCCAACGTCCTGACTTTC.

J is TRBJ1-2 and V is TRBV28; 7 bases are shared with TRBD1. J lost 3 bases, V lost 4 bases, and 8 bases had no gene match. Germline V gives CDR1 MDHEN, CDR2 SYDVKM. This CDR3 is 15 amino acids long. The CDR3 sequence: CASSYRTGRDYGYTF. CDR3 in DNA: TGTGCCAGCAGTTACCGGACAGGTCGGGACTATGGCTACACCTTC.

This clonotype appeared a few times. The chain combines TRBV18 with TRBJ2-5, with D maybe TRBD1 (5 bases). The germline V gene encodes CDR1 KGHSH and CDR2 LQKENI. The CDR3 has 16 residues. The V end was cut by 5 bases, the J end by 5 bases, with 21 bases between. The CDR3 sequence is CASSAVDSYYGETQYF. In DNA form, the CDR3 reads TGTGCCAGCTCAGCAGTCGACAGCTACTACGGCGAGACCCAGTACTTC.

This clonotype was seen more than once but under ten times. The chain recombines TRBV20-1 with TRBJ2-7; TRBD2 matches at 7 bases. With V trimmed by 4 bases and J by 2 bases, 8 bases remained unmatched. Germline V lookup: CDR1 DFQATT, CDR2 SNEGSKA (reference sequence). The CDR3 has 14 residues. CDR3 protein: CSATTAGSTYEQYF. The CDR3 DNA reads TGCAGTGCTACCACAGCGGGGTCCACCTACGAGCAGTACTTC.

The chain uses TRBV20-1 and TRBJ1-1, with a weak D call TRBD1 (6 bases). V was clipped by 3 bases and J by 4 bases, with 18 bases between them. CDR1 is DFQATT and CDR2 is SNEGSKA in the germline V gene (reference sequence). This CDR3 is built from 15 residues. CDR3 nucleotides: TGCAGTGCTAGGGACCCCTCCGGGGGGCCCACTGAAGCTTTCTTT. It codes for CSARDPSGGPTEAFF.

As DNA, the CDR3 is TGTGCCAGCAGCTCACAGCTGGCATTGTCAATGTCGTCCGAGCAGTACTTC. It translates to CASSSQLALSMSSEQYF. This chain joins TRBV7-2 and TRBJ2-5; D gene unclear. The DNA matches TRBJ2-7 better at its end, which makes the J call doubtful. CDR1 SGHTA and CDR2 FQGNSA come from the germline V gene. This CDR3 has 17 residues.

The chain employs TRBV20-1 and TRBJ2-7, with D unresolved. This CDR3 contains 13 residues. Germline CDR1 reads DFQATT; CDR2 reads SNEGSKA (reference sequence). V was shortened by 1 base and J by 2 bases, with 9 bases between the two germline ends. CDR3 residues: CSARVPETYEQYF. In DNA form, the CDR3 reads TGCAGTGCTAGAGTTCCGGAAACCTACGAGCAGTACTTC.

This sequence joins TRBV11-2 and TRBJ1-1; a possible D gene is TRBD1 (6 bases). There are 13 residues in the CDR3. Germline assignment: CDR1 SGHAT and CDR2 FQNNGV. V lost 3 bases, J lost 6 bases, and 11 bases lay in between. The CDR3, as DNA: TGTGCCAGCAGCTTTATCGGGGGCGCTGAAGCTTTCTTT. Its protein product is CASSFIGGAEAFF.

The chain combines TRBV27 with TRBJ2-7; 7 bases agree with TRBD2. J gave up 7 bases and V 1 base, and 16 bases lay outside the gene matches. This CDR3 contains 17 residues. In germline, CDR1 is MNHEY, CDR2 SMNVEV (reference sequence). CDR3 in amino acids: CASSLFKPGGTYNEQYF. CDR3 sequence (DNA): TGTGCCAGCAGTTTATTCAAGCCCGGGGGGACCTACAATGAGCAGTACTTC.

This clonotype was counted a few times. V and J are TRBV11-2 and TRBJ2-7; TRBD1 might be the D (6 bases). Between the trimmed V and J ends, which lost 1 base and 1 base, there was a span of 11 bases. This CDR3 has 15 amino acids. Germline V gene sequence: CDR1 SGHAT, CDR2 FQNNGV. CDR3 amino acids: CASSLVAGQSYEQYF. Here the CDR3 DNA reads TGTGCCAGCAGCTTAGTTGCCGGACAGTCCTACGAGCAGTACTTC.

This rearrangement joins TRBV5-1 to TRBJ2-1; the match to TRBD1 covers 9 bases. V dropped 0 bases and J dropped 7; count of bases not matched to a gene: 11. Germline loops: CDR1 SGHRS, CDR2 YFSETQ. The CDR3 is 17 amino acids. CDR3 residues: CASSLDRGLVGRNEQFF. CDR3 bases: TGCGCCAGCAGCTTGGACAGGGGGCTGGTGGGGAGAAATGAGCAGTTCTTC.

The gene calls are TRBV6-2 or TRBV6-3 and TRBJ2-7; unclear D gene. This CDR3 is built from 15 residues. Trimming took off 0 bases at V and 7 bases at J, with 16 bases between the two ends. Germline V gives CDR1 MNHEY, CDR2 SVGEGT. CDR3 sequence reads: CASSYSDYPGGEQYF. The CDR3 DNA follows: TGTGCCAGCAGTTACTCGGATTATCCGGGTGGAGAGCAGTACTTC.

V is TRBV3-1 and J is TRBJ2-3, with TRBD2 as a possible D gene (6 bases). There are 18 residues in the CDR3. V was pared by 0 bases and J by 1 base, with 17 bases between. CDR1 is LGHDT, CDR2 YNNKEL, per germline (reference sequence). The CDR3 DNA is TGTGCCAGCAGCCAAGATTGGGCGGACTACGGCCGCACAGATACGCAGTATTTT. This codes for CASSQDWADYGRTDTQYF.

The chain uses TRBV5-1 and TRBJ2-5, with D possibly being TRBD2 (6 bases). Germline V gives CDR1 SGHRS, CDR2 YFSETQ. V was shortened by 2 bases and J by 13 bases, with 21 bases between the two germline ends. CDR3 length equals 14 residues. CDR3 amino acids: CASSFTGTSYERYF. The CDR3 DNA follows: TGCGCCAGCAGCTTTACCGGGACTTCCTACGAGCGGTACTTC.

The genes are TRBV6-2 or TRBV6-3 and TRBJ1-1; D unresolved. Germline-derived CDR1 and CDR2 are MNHEY and SVGEGT. Deletions cut 5 bases from V and 1 base from J, with 11 bases between. This CDR3 is built from 14 residues. Here the CDR3 DNA reads TGTGCCAGCAGTATCTACGGCGGGAACACTGAAGCTTTCTTT. Translation gives CASSIYGGNTEAFF.

The genes are TRBV3-1 and TRBJ2-4, with TRBD1 as a possible D gene (5 bases). The J call could be wrong; TRBJ2-7 is a better fit for the DNA end. Germline values: CDR1 LGHDT, CDR2 YNNKEL (reference sequence). This CDR3 comprises 16 residues. The CDR3 spells CASSQAPGPLSYEQYF. CDR3 in DNA: TGTGCCAGCAGCCAAGCCCCAGGGCCGCTGTCCTACGAGCAGTACTTC.

This chain uses TRBV5-1 with TRBJ1-1; D is uncertain. This CDR3 contains 14 residues. The germline V and J ends were trimmed by 3 bases and 5 bases, with 14 bases remaining between them. Germline V CDR1 and CDR2: SGHRS, YFSETQ. The CDR3 DNA reads as TGCGCCAGCAGCTCCTCCGGGGTTACGACTGAAGCTTTCTTT. This translates into CASSSSGVTTEAFF. Based on the CDR3 plus reference TRBV5-1 and TRBJ1-1, the full variable domain is KAGVTQTPRYLIKTRGQQVTLSCSPISGHRSVSWYQQTPGQGLQFLFEYFSETQRNKGNFPGRFSGRQFSNSRSEMNVSTLELGDSALYLCASSSSGVTTEAFFGQGTRLTVV.

The gene calls are TRBV20-1 and TRBJ2-7, with TRBD2 identical over 10 bases. The CDR3 is made up of 17 amino acids. J lost 2 bases, V lost 5 bases, and 15 bases had no gene match. Germline V gene sequence: CDR1 DFQATT, CDR2 SNEGSKA (reference sequence). The chain's CDR3 is CSALLGASGSSAYEQYF. DNA of the CDR3: TGCAGTGCTTTATTGGGTGCTAGCGGGAGTAGTGCCTACGAGCAGTACTTC.

CDR3 nucleotide sequence: TGCAGCGTCATAATAGCGGGAGGGGTCTTTGAGCAGTACTTC. Its translation: CSVIIAGGVFEQYF. The chain has TRBV29-1 and TRBJ2-7, with 11 bases matching TRBD2. The CDR3 sequence is 14 residues long. Germline V CDR1 and CDR2: SQVTM, ANQGSEA. V gave up 6 bases and J gave up 7 bases; unmatched junction bases: 11.